One sample yielded the 9 T cell receptor beta chains listed below, sequenced in a study of blood T cell repertoires in COVID-19. TCRdb keeps only in-frame clones here, not all; method: immunoSEQ multiplex PCR. The sample has about 300,000 clones, more than 85% seen once. Sequenced: peripheral blood. Receptor source: a man aged 70-80 years with acute or convalescent COVID-19.

This chain joins TRBV4-2 and TRBJ1-5, with D possibly TRBD1 on 6 matching bases. From germline, CDR1 is LGHNA and CDR2 YNFKEQ. With 0 bases removed from V and 9 bases from J, the gap between germline ends came to 15 bases. This CDR3 region has 15 residues. As DNA, the CDR3 is TGTGCCAGCAGCCAAGACAAGGGGGGGGGATGGCCCCAGCATTTT. Translating it yields CASSQDKGGGWPQHF.

The chain carries TRBV2 and TRBJ2-6; TRBD2 agrees at 7 bases. Germline CDR1 SNHLY, CDR2 FYNNEI. The trim removed 6 bases at V and 5 bases at J, leaving 10 bases unmatched. The CDR3 contains 16 residues. The CDR3 loop is CASRRERSVRANVLTF. CDR3 sequence (DNA): TGTGCCAGCAGGCGGGAGAGGTCCGTGCGGGCCAACGTCCTGACTTTC. The full variable domain, its missing parts supplied by reference TRBV2 and TRBJ2-6, is EPEVTQTPSHQVTQMGQEVILRCVPISNHLYFYWYRQILGQKVEFLVSFYNNEISEKSEIFDDQFSVERPDGSNFTLKIRSTKLEDSAMYFCASRRERSVRANVLTFGAGSRLTVL.

J is TRBJ2-7 and V is TRBV6-5; no clear D. The CDR3 covers 13 residues. Germline loops: CDR1 MNHEY, CDR2 SVGAGI. V dropped 10 bases and J dropped 5 bases, with 18 bases sitting between them. CDR3 bases: TGTGCCATCCCCCCCAGAGGAAGCCACGAGCAGTACTTC. It specifies CAIPPRGSHEQYF.

The chain uses TRBV5-1 and TRBJ2-7, with 7 bases fitting TRBD1. CDR3 length: 12 amino acids. CDR1 and CDR2 (germline): SGHRS, YFSETQ. The ends lost 5 bases at V and 6 bases at J; junction bases unmatched: 5. The DNA of the CDR3 is TGCGCCAGCAGAGAGCCAGGGGGCGAGCAGTACTTC. Amino acid sequence: CASREPGGEQYF.

This rearrangement joins TRBV28 to TRBJ1-2; maybe TRBD1 (6 bases). With 6 bases removed from V and 6 bases from J, the gap between germline ends came to 14 bases. Germline V gene data show CDR1 as MDHEN and CDR2 as SYDVKM. This CDR3 region has 13 residues. CDR3 in DNA: TGTGCCAGCAGCTCCCCAGGGGTCCATGGCTACACCTTC. Translation: CASSSPGVHGYTF.

The rearrangement uses TRBV29-1 and TRBJ2-3, with D maybe TRBD1 (6 bases). Trimming cost V 7 bases and J 1 base, with 9 bases left between them. Germline lookup yields CDR1 SQVTM and CDR2 ANQGSEA. The CDR3 runs to 12 residues. CDR3 sequence: CSGAGGTDTQYF. The CDR3 bases are TGCAGCGGCGCAGGGGGCACAGATACGCAGTATTTT.

This chain uses TRBV7-8 with TRBJ2-7; 9 nucleotides match TRBD1. The germline V gene encodes CDR1 SGHVS and CDR2 FQNEAQ. The CDR3 is made up of 15 amino acids. After removal of 4 bases from V and 7 bases from J, the junction contained 11 bases not matched to a gene. CDR3 protein: CASSSGTGPVWEQYF. The CDR3 DNA follows: TGTGCCAGCAGCTCCGGGACAGGGCCTGTTTGGGAGCAGTACTTC.

This clone has a handful of counts. The CDR3 spells CASSQDGGTSVPYEQYF. The DNA for the CDR3 is TGTGCCAGCAGCCAAGATGGGGGGACTAGCGTTCCCTACGAGCAGTACTTC. The chain links TRBV4-2 to TRBJ2-7, with 10 bases identical to TRBD2. The J segment lost 2 bases and the V segment lost 0 bases, leaving 7 bases of the junction unmatched. This CDR3 comprises 17 residues. Germline V gives CDR1 LGHNA, CDR2 YNFKEQ.

This clone was detected only a few times. This chain joins TRBV7-2 and TRBJ2-1, with D maybe TRBD2 (5 bases). The V gene's germline CDR1 is SGHTA and CDR2 FQGNSA. Trimming left V 5 bases short and J 16 bases short, with 18 bases between. The CDR3 is 12 residues long. The CDR3 region is CASSPGLSGGFF. CDR3 bases: TGTGCCAGCAGCCCGGGCCTCTCTGGAGGATTCTTC.